Shown below are 18 T cell receptor beta chains from a single sample sequenced in a study of T cells after yellow fever vaccination. TCRdb itself ran the 5' RACE reads through MiXCR, one entry per CDR3 protein. In the table there are 160,000 or so distinct CDR3 sequences, about 7% of which are singletons. This specimen was CD4+ T cells sorted from PBMCs, taken roughly 5 days after the first yellow fever vaccination. These receptors came from a young man who received the YFV17D yellow fever vaccine.

The chain is built from TRBV5-1 and TRBJ1-2; D is perhaps TRBD1 (5 bases). Germline CDR1 SGHRS, CDR2 YFSETQ. The CDR3 totals 17 residues. Trimming took off 0 bases at V and 8 bases at J, with 23 bases between the two ends. The CDR3 region has the DNA TGCGCCAGCAGCTTGGTTCAGGGCTCCGGTTTTTCCGGGGGCTACACCTTC. This codes for CASSLVQGSGFSGGYTF.

V is TRBV3-1 and J is TRBJ2-7; 8 bases fit TRBD1. Germline trimming cut 3 bases from V and 5 bases from J; bases unmatched to any gene: 6. The CDR3 covers 14 residues. The germline V gene has CDR1 LGHDT and CDR2 YNNKEL (reference sequence). The CDR3 sequence: CASSQASTGDEQYF. The CDR3, as DNA: TGTGCCAGCAGCCAGGCATCGACAGGGGACGAGCAGTACTTC.

The chain employs TRBV20-1 and TRBJ1-1; D is unresolved. The CDR3 is 15 amino acids. Trimming removed 3 bases at V and 0 bases at J, with 14 bases between. CDR1 and CDR2 from the germline V gene are DFQATT and SNEGSKA (reference sequence). CDR3 loop: CSASEGSIVNTEAFF. The DNA for the CDR3 is TGCAGTGCTAGCGAGGGCTCTATAGTGAACACTGAAGCTTTCTTT.

This clonotype was detected many times. The chain links TRBV12-3 or TRBV12-4 to TRBJ2-3; D gene uncertain. CDR3 length: 13 residues. V was cut by 3 bases and J by 7 bases, with 11 bases left in between. CDR3 DNA sequence: TGTGCCAGCAGTTTCTCCCAGAAGAATACGCAGTATTTT. This gives the protein CASSFSQKNTQYF.

The chain couples TRBV7-2 to TRBJ2-7; no clear D gene. Trimming took off 1 base at V and 5 bases at J, with 12 bases between the two ends. The CDR3 totals 14 residues. Germline assignment: CDR1 SGHTA and CDR2 FQGNSA. Written as DNA, the CDR3 is TGTGCCAGCAGCTTAGGAGGTTCGGATAACGAGCAGTACGTC. The encoded protein is CASSLGGSDNEQYV.

The CDR3 spells CASSFGQYEQYF. The CDR3 DNA reads as TGTGCCAGCAGCTTCGGACAGTACGAGCAGTACTTC. The V and J genes are TRBV5-6 and TRBJ2-7; possible D gene TRBD1, 6 bases. CDR1 is SGHDT and CDR2 is YYEEEE in the germline V gene. The V end was cut by 2 bases, the J end by 4 bases, with 7 bases between. This CDR3 is 12 amino acids long.

This chain joins TRBV4-1 and TRBJ2-1; tentative D call: TRBD2 (6 bases). The CDR3 totals 17 residues. V lost 4 bases, J lost 0 bases, and 16 bases lay in between. Germline V gene sequence: CDR1 MGHRA, CDR2 YSYEKL. Written as DNA, the CDR3 is TGCGCCAGCAGCCTGCCGAGTTCGGGGGTCTCCTACAATGAGCAGTTCTTC. Translation gives CASSLPSSGVSYNEQFF.

This clonotype was recorded many times. This rearrangement joins TRBV24-1 to TRBJ2-3; TRBD1 or TRBD2 may be the D gene (5 bases each). This CDR3 has 14 amino acids. Germline V gene sequence: CDR1 KGHDR, CDR2 SFDVKD. Trimming removed 2 bases from V and 13 bases from J, with 18 bases in between. The CDR3 DNA follows: TGTGCCACCAGTGATTCACCCCCGGGACGTCAGAAGTATTTT. Translating gives CATSDSPPGRQKYF.

This clonotype has at least ten counts. CDR3 DNA: TGTGCCAGCAGTTTAGATTCAGGCGATGGAAACACCATATATTTT. Protein product: CASSLDSGDGNTIYF. The J gene is TRBJ1-3, the V gene TRBV12-3 or TRBV12-4; D remains ambiguous. The CDR3 runs to 15 residues. Trimming took 1 base from V and 3 from J, leaving 10 bases between them.

This rearrangement joins TRBV14 to TRBJ2-3, with D unresolved. V was cut by 0 bases and J by 4 bases, with 17 bases left in between. The CDR3 runs 17 residues. The germline V gene has CDR1 SGHDN and CDR2 FVKESK. Here the CDR3 reads CASSQDLTAAGPDTQYF. The CDR3 DNA sequence: TGTGCCAGCAGCCAAGATCTCACGGCAGCCGGTCCAGATACGCAGTATTTT.

This clonotype was observed a handful of times. This sequence joins TRBV5-1 and TRBJ1-6; D perhaps matches TRBD1 (6 bases). Trimming shortened V by 2 bases and J by 10 bases, and 10 bases separated the two germline ends. The CDR3 has 13 amino acids. Per germline, CDR1 SGHRS and CDR2 YFSETQ. In nucleotides, the CDR3 is TGCGCCAGCAGCTTACAGGGTTCATCACCCCTCCACTTT. Protein sequence: CASSLQGSSPLHF.

The chain couples TRBV12-3 or TRBV12-4 to TRBJ2-1, with 7 bases lining up with TRBD2. J was trimmed by 0 bases and V by 11 bases; bases with no gene match: 19. The CDR3 runs 18 residues. CDR3 sequence (DNA): TGTGCCCTCAGTGCGCTTCCTGGGCGGGGGAGCTCCTACAATGAGCAGTTCTTC. This sequence encodes CALSALPGRGSSYNEQFF.

This clonotype was counted a few times. J is TRBJ1-4 and V is TRBV3-1; tentatively, D is TRBD1 (6 bases). The CDR3 extends over 14 amino acids. Trimming stripped 4 bases from V and 10 bases from J, with 16 bases between. Germline CDR1 reads LGHDT; CDR2 reads YNNKEL (reference sequence). CDR3 region: CASSLNIDRPKLFF. In DNA form, the CDR3 reads TGTGCCAGCAGCCTGAATATAGACAGGCCAAAACTGTTTTTT.

The chain employs TRBV5-4 and TRBJ2-2; D perhaps matches TRBD1 (6 bases). Germline values: CDR1 SGHNT, CDR2 YYREEE (reference sequence). CDR3 length: 16 residues. Deletions cut 1 base from V and 1 base from J, with 11 bases between. CDR3 loop: CASSLIRGWNTGELFF. For the CDR3, the DNA is TGTGCCAGCAGCTTGATCAGGGGCTGGAACACCGGGGAGCTGTTTTTT.

In this sample, this clonotype turned up many times. The chain joins TRBV4-1 to TRBJ2-1; D gene uncertain. Trimming removed 3 bases from V and 0 bases from J, with 6 bases in between. Germline CDR1 reads MGHRA; CDR2 reads YSYEKL. The CDR3 has 14 residues. The CDR3 nucleotides are TGCGCCAGCAGCCACCAGAGCTCCTACAATGAGCAGTTCTTC. This gives the protein CASSHQSSYNEQFF.

This clonotype was picked up a small number of times. This chain links TRBV18 with TRBJ1-3, with D possibly TRBD1 on 6 matching bases. In germline, CDR1 is KGHSH, CDR2 LQKENI. The CDR3 spans 16 residues. With 3 bases removed from V and 4 bases from J, the gap between germline ends came to 16 bases. The CDR3 reads CASSPRNRVDGNTIYF. As DNA, the CDR3 is TGTGCCAGCTCACCTCGGAACAGGGTAGACGGAAACACCATATATTTT. Looking up the rest from reference TRBV18 and TRBJ1-3 gives the full variable domain: NAGVMQNPRHLVRRRGQEARLRCSPMKGHSHVYWYRQLPEEGLKFMVYLQKENIIDESGMPKERFSAEFPKEGPSILRIQQVVRGDSAAYFCASSPRNRVDGNTIYFGEGSWLTVV.

This clonotype was seen ten or more times. The chain couples TRBV7-2 to TRBJ2-1; 12 nucleotides line up with TRBD2. From germline, CDR1 is SGHTA and CDR2 FQGNSA. The CDR3 totals 16 residues. Trimming at V came to 5 bases and at J to 4 bases, leaving 6 bases not matched to a gene. The CDR3 DNA reads as TGTGCCAGCAGCCCGTGGCTAGCGGGGGGGTACAATGAGCAGTTCTTC. Translated: CASSPWLAGGYNEQFF.

In its sample, this clonotype was seen many times. The V and J genes are TRBV12-3 or TRBV12-4 and TRBJ2-5, with 9 bases fitting TRBD1. This CDR3 is built from 13 residues. Unmatched junction bases numbered 4, after V lost 7 bases and J lost 4 bases. The CDR3 sequence is CASTDRGGETQYF. The CDR3 nucleotides read TGTGCCAGCACCGACAGGGGGGGAGAGACCCAGTACTTC.